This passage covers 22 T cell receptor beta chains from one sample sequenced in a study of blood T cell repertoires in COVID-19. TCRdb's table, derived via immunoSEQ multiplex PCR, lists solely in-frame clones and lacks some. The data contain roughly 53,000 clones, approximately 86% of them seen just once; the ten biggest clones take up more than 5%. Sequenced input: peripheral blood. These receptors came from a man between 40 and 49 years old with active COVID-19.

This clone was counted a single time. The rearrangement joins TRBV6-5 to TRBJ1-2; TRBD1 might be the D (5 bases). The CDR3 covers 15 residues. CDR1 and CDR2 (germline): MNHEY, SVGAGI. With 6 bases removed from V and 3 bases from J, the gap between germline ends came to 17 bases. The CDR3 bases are TGTGCCAGCAGCTCCTCGTACAGGCCCTACTATGGCTACACCTTC. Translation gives CASSSSYRPYYGYTF.

The DNA of the CDR3 is TGTGCCAGCAGTGAAGAGCCAGGGAAAGCTTTCTTT. This translates into CASSEEPGKAFF. The J gene is TRBJ1-1, the V gene TRBV2; D perhaps matches TRBD1 (5 bases). This CDR3 has 12 amino acids. Per the germline V gene, CDR1 is SNHLY and CDR2 is FYNNEI. V lost 1 base to trimming and J lost 9 bases, with 9 bases between them.

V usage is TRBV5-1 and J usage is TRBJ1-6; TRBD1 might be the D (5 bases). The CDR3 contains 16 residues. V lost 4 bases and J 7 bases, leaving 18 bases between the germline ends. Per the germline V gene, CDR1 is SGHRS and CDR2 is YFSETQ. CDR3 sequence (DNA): TGCGCCAGCAGCCGGACGGGGGGGACGGTAAATTCACCCCTCCACTTT. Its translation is CASSRTGGTVNSPLHF.

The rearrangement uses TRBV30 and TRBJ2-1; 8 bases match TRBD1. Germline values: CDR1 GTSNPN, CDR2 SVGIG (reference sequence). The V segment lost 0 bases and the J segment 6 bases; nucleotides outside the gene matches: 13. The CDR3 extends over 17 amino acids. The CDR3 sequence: CAWSVRDRRVVSNEQFF. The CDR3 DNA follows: TGTGCCTGGAGTGTACGGGACAGGAGGGTCGTAAGCAATGAGCAGTTCTTC.

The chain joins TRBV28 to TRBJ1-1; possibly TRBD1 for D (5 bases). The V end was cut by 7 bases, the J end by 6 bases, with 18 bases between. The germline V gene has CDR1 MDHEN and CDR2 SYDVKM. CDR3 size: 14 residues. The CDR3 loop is CASNPLDRGAEAFF. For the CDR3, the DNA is TGTGCCAGCAACCCCCTTGACAGAGGAGCTGAAGCTTTCTTT.

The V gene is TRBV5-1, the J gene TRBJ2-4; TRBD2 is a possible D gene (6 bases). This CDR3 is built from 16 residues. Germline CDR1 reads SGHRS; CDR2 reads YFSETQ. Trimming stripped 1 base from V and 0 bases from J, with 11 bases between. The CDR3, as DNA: TGCGCCAGCAGCTTGAGGGACTCCCTAGCCAAAAACATTCAGTACTTC. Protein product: CASSLRDSLAKNIQYF.

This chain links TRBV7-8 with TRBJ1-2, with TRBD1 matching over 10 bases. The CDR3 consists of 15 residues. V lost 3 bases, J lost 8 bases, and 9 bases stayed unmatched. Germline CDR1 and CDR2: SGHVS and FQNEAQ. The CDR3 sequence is CASSFKTGGARGYTF. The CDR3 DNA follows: TGTGCCAGCAGCTTCAAGACAGGGGGCGCTCGGGGCTACACCTTC. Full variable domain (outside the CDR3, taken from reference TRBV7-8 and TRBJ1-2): GAGVSQSPRYKVAKRGQDVALRCDPISGHVSLFWYQQALGQGPEFLTYFQNEAQLDKSGLPSDRFFAERPEGSVSTLKIQRTQQEDSAVYLCASSFKTGGARGYTFGSGTRLTVV.

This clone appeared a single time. The CDR3 loop is CASSLESVNEQFF. The CDR3 DNA reads TGTGCCAGCAGCTTAGAATCCGTCAATGAGCAGTTCTTC. V is TRBV7-9 and J is TRBJ2-1; no reliable D call. With 1 base removed from V and 6 bases from J, the gap between germline ends came to 7 bases. The CDR3 runs to 13 residues. Germline CDR1 SEHNR, CDR2 FQNEAQ (reference sequence).

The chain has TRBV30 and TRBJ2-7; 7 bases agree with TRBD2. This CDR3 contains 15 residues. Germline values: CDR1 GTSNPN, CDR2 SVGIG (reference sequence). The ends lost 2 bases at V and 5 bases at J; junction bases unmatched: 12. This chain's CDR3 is CAWSKGPTSFHEQYF. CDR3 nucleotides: TGTGCCTGGAGTAAAGGCCCGACTAGCTTCCACGAGCAGTACTTC. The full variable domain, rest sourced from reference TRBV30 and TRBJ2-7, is SQTIHQWPATLVQPVGSPLSLECTVEGTSNPNLYWYRQAAGRGLQLLFYSVGIGQISSEVPQNLSASRPQDRQFILSSKKLLLSDSGFYLCAWSKGPTSFHEQYFGPGTRLTVT.

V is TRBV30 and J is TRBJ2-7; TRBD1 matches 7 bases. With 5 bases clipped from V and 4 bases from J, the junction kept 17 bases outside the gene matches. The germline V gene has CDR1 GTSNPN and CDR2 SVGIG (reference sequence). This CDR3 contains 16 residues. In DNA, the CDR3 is TGTGCCTGGGCCCTCGGACAGGCAGGTGGGGGTTACGAGCAGTACTTC. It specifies CAWALGQAGGGYEQYF.

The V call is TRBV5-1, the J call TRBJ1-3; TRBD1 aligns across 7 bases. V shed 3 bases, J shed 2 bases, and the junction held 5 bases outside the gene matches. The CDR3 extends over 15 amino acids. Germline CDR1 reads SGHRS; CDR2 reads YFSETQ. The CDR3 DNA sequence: TGCGCCAGCAGCTCACAGGGGATGCCTGGAAACACCATATATTTT. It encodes CASSSQGMPGNTIYF.

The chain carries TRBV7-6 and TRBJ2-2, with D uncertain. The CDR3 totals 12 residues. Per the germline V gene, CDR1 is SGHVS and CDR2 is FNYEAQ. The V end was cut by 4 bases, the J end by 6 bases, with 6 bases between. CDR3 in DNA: TGTGCCAGCAGCTCCCGGGCCGGGGAGCTGTTTTTT. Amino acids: CASSSRAGELFF.

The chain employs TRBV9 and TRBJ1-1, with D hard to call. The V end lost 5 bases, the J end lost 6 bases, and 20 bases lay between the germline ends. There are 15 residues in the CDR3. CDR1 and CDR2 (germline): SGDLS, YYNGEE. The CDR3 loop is CASRSIPSPLPEAFF. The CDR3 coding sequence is TGTGCCAGCAGGTCTATCCCCTCCCCGTTACCTGAAGCTTTCTTT.

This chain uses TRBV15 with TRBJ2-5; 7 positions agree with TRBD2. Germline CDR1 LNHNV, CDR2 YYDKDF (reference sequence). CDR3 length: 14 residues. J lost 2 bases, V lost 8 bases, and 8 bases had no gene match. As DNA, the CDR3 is TGTGCCACCCGCACGCAGCGGGGACAAGAGACCCAGTACTTC. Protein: CATRTQRGQETQYF.

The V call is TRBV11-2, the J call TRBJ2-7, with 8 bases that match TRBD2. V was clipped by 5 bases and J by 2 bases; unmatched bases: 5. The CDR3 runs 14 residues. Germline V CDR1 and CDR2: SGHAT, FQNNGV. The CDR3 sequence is CASSTSGSTYEQYF. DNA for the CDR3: TGTGCCAGCAGCACCAGCGGGAGCACCTACGAGCAGTACTTC. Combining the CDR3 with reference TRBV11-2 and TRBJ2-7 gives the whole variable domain EAGVAQSPRYKIIEKRQSVAFWCNPISGHATLYWYQQILGQGPKLLIQFQNNGVVDDSQLPKDRFSAERLKGVDSTLKIQPAKLEDSAVYLCASSTSGSTYEQYFGPGTRLTVT.

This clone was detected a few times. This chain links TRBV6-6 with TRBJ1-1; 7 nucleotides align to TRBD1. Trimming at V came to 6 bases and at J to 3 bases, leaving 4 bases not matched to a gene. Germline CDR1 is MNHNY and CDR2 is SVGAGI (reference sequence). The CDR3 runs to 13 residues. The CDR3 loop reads CASSRQGDTEAFF. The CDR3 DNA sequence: TGTGCCAGCAGCAGACAGGGTGACACTGAAGCTTTCTTT.

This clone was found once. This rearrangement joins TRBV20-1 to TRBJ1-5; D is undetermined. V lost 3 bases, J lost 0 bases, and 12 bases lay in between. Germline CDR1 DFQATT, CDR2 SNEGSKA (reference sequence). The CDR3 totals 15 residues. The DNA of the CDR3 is TGCAGTGCTAGTGAACTTTTCTATAGCAATCAGCCCCAGCATTTT. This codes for CSASELFYSNQPQHF.

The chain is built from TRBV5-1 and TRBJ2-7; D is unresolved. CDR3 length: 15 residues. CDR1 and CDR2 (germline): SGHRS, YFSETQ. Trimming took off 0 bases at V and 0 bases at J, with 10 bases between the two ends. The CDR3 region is CASSLEGVSSYEQYF. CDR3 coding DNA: TGCGCCAGCAGCTTGGAAGGAGTGAGCTCCTACGAGCAGTACTTC.

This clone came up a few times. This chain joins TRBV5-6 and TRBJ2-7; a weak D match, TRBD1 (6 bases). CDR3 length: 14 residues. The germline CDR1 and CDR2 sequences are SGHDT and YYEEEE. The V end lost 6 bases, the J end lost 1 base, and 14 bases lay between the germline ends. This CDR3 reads CASTFNRVSYEQYF. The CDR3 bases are TGTGCCAGCACCTTCAACAGGGTGTCCTACGAGCAGTACTTC.

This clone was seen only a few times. For the CDR3, the DNA is TGCGCCAGCAGCTTGGGCGGTAGGGATACGCAGTATTTT. Translated: CASSLGGRDTQYF. The rearrangement links TRBV5-1 to TRBJ2-3; D gene uncertain. The germline CDR1 and CDR2 sequences are SGHRS and YFSETQ. This CDR3 region has 13 residues. V was pared by 0 bases and J by 6 bases, with 8 bases between.

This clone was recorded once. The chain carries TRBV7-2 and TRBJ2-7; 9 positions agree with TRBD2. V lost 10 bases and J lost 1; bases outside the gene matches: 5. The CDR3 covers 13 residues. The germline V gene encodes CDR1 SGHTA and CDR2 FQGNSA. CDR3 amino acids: CAIRRGGSYEQYF. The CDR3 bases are TGTGCCATCAGGCGGGGGGGATCCTACGAGCAGTACTTC.

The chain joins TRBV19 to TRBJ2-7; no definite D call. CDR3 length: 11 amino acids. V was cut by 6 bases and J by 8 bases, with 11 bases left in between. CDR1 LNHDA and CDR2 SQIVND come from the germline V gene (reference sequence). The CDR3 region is CASRYSNKQYF. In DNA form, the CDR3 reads TGTGCCAGTAGGTACAGCAATAAGCAGTACTTC.